This T cell receptor beta chain was profiled in a study of technical replicates of blood from a few donors. The protocol was immunoSEQ multiplex PCR, while the TCRdb copy is restricted to in-frame clones and leaves out a portion. The sample has under 95,000 clones, 95% to 98% seen once; the top ten hold more than 0.12%. The ends were cut back, 0 bases at V and 4 bases at J, with 15 bases in the middle. Germline CDR1 and CDR2: MGHRA and YSYEKL. The CDR3 has 16 amino acids. The chain combines TRBV4-1 with TRBJ1-1, with D unresolved. The sequencing sample was made of T cells isolated from PBMCs. This TCR was recovered from a human donor in good health. The CDR3 coding sequence is TGCGCCAGCAGCCAAGAGAGGCGGACTAGTGGCACTGAAGCTTTCTTT. It translates to CASSQERRTSGTEAFF.